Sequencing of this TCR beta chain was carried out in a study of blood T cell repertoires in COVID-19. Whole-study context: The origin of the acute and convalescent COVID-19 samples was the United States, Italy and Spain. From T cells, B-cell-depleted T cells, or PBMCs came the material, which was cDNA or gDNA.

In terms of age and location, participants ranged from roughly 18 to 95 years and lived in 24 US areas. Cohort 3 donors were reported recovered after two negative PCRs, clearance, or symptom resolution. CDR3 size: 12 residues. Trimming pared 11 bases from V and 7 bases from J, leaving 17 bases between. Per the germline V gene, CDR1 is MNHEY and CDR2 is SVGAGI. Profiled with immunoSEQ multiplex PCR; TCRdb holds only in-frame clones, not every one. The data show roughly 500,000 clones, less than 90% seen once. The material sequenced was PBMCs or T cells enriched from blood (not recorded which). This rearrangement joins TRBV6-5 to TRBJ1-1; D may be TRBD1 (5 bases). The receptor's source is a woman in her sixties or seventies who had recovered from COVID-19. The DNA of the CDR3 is TGTGCCGTTCAGGGAGGGGAGGTTGAAGCTTTCTTT. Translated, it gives CAVQGGEVEAFF.